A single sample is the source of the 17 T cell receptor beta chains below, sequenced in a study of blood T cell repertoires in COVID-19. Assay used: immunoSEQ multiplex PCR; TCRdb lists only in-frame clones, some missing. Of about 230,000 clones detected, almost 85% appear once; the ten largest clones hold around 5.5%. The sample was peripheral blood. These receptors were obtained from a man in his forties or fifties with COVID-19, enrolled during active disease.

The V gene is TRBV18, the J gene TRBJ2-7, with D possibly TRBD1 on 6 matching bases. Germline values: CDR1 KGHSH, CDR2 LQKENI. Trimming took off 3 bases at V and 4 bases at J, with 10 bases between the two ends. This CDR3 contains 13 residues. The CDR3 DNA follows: TGTGCCAGCTCACCGGGGGCAAGTTACGAGCAGTACTTC. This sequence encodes CASSPGASYEQYF.

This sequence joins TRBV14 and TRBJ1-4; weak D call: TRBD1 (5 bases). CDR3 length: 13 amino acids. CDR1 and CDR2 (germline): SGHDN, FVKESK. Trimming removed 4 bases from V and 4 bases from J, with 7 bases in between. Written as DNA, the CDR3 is TGTGCCAGCAGCCGGGGGGTTAATGAAAAACTGTTTTTT. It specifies CASSRGVNEKLFF. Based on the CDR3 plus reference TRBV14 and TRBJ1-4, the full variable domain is EAGVTQFPSHSVIEKGQTVTLRCDPISGHDNLYWYRRVMGKEIKFLLHFVKESKQDESGMPNNRFLAERTGGTYSTLKVQPAELEDSGVYFCASSRGVNEKLFFGSGTQLSVL.

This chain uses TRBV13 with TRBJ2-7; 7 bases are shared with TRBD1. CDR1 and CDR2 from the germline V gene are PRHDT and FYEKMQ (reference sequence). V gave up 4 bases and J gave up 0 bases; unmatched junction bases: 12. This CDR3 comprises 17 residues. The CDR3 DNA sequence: TGTGCCAGCAGCTCGGTCCCCGCGACAGGGAGCTCCTACGAGCAGTACTTC. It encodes CASSSVPATGSSYEQYF.

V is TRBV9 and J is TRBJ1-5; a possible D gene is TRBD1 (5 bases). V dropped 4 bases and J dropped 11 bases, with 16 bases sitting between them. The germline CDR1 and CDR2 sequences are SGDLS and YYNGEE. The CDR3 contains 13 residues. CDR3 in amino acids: CASSLSGAGAQHF. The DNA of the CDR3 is TGTGCCAGCAGCTTGAGTGGCGCGGGGGCCCAGCATTTT. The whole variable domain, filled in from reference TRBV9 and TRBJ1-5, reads DSGVTQTPKHLITATGQRVTLRCSPRSGDLSVYWYQQSLDQGLQFLIQYYNGEERAKGNILERFSAQQFPDLHSELNLSSLELGDSALYFCASSLSGAGAQHFGDGTRLSIL.

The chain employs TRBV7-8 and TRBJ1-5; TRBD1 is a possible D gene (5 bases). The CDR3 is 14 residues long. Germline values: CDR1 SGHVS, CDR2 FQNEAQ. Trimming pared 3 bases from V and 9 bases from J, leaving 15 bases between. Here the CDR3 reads CASSFQGPSGPQHF. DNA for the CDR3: TGTGCCAGCAGCTTCCAGGGCCCCAGTGGGCCCCAGCATTTT.

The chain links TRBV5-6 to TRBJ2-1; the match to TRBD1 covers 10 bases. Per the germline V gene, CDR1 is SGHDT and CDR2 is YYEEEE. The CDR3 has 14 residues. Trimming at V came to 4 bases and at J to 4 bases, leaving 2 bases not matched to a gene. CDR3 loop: CASSGGQGYNEQFF. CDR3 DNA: TGTGCCAGCAGCGGGGGACAGGGGTACAATGAGCAGTTCTTC.

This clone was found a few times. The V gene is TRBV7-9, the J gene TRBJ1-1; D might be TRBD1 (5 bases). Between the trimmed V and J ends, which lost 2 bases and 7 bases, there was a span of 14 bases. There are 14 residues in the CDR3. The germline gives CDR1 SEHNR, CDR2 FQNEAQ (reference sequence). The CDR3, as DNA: TGTGCCAGCAGCTTAAGCGGGGACGGAGGTGAAGCTTTCTTT. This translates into CASSLSGDGGEAFF.

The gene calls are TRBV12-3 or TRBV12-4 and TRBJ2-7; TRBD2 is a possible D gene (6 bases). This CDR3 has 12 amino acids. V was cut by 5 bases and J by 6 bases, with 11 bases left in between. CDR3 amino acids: CASSATSFEQYF. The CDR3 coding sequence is TGTGCCAGCAGTGCGACTAGTTTCGAGCAGTACTTC.

CDR3 DNA sequence: TGTGCCAGCAGTTTAGTACAGGGGAAACTGTTTTTT. Translating gives CASSLVQGKLFF. This chain joins TRBV12-3 or TRBV12-4 and TRBJ1-4; 7 positions match TRBD1. V lost 1 base and J lost 11; bases outside the gene matches: 1. The CDR3 consists of 12 residues.

CDR3 amino acids: CASRRGLETQYF. As DNA, the CDR3 is TGTGCCAGCCGCAGGGGCTTGGAGACCCAGTACTTC. V and J are TRBV7-8 and TRBJ2-5; the D gene is possibly TRBD1 (6 bases). Germline CDR1 SGHVS, CDR2 FQNEAQ. This CDR3 is 12 amino acids long. Trimming pared 8 bases from V and 5 bases from J, leaving 12 bases between.

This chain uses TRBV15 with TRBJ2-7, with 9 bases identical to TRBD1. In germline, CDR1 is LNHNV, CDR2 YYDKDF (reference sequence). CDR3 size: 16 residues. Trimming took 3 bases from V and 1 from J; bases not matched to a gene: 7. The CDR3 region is CATSSPGTGRSYEQYF. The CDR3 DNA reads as TGTGCCACCAGCAGTCCCGGGACAGGGCGTTCCTACGAGCAGTACTTC.

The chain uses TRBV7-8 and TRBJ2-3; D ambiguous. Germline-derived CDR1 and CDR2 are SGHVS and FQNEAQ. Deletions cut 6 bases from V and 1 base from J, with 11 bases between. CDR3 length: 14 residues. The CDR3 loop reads CASRRGTGTDTQYF. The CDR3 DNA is TGTGCCAGCAGAAGAGGCACCGGCACAGATACGCAGTATTTT.

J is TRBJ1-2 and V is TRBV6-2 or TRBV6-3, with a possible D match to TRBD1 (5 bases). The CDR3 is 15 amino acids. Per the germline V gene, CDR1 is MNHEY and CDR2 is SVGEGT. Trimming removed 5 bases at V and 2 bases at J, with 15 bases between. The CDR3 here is CASSGVRRGNYGYTF. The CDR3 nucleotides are TGTGCCAGCAGTGGCGTACGTCGGGGGAACTATGGCTACACCTTC.

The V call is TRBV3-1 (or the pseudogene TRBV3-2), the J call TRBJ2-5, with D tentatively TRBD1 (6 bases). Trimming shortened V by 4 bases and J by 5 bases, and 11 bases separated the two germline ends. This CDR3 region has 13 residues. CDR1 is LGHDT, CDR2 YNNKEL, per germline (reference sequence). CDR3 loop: CASSLIQGETQYF. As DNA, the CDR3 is TGTGCCAGCAGCCTTATTCAGGGGGAGACCCAGTACTTC.

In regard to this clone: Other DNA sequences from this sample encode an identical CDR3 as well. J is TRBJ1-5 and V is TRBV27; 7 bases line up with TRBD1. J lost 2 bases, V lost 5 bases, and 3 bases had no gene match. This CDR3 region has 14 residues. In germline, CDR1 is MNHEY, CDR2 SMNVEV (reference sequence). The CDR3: CASSLGQGNQPQHF. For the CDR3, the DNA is TGTGCCAGCAGTCTCGGACAGGGCAATCAGCCCCAGCATTTT.

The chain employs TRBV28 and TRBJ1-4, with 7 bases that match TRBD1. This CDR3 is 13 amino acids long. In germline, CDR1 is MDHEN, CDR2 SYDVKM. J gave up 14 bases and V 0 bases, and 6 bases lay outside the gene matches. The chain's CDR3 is CASSLWETGSLFF. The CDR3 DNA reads TGTGCCAGCAGTTTATGGGAGACAGGGAGTCTGTTTTTT.

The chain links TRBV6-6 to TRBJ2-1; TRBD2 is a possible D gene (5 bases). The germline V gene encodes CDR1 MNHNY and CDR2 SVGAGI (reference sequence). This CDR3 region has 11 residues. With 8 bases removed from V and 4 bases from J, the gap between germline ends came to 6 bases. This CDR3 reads CASRGYNEQFF. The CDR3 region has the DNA TGTGCCAGCCGCGGGTACAATGAGCAGTTCTTC.